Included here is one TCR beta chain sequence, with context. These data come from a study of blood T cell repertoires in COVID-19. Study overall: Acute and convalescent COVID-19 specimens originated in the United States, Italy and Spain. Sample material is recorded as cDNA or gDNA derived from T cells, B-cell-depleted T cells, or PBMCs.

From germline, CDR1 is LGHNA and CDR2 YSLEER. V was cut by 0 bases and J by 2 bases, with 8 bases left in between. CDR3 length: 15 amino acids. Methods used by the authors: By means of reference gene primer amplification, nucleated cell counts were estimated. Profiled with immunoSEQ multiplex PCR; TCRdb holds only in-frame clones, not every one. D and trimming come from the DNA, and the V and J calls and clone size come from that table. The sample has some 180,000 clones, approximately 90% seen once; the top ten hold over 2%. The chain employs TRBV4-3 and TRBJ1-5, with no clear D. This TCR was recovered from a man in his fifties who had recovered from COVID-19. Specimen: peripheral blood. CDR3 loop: CASSQDWRGNQPQHF. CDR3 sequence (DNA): TGCGCCAGCAGCCAAGATTGGAGGGGCAATCAGCCCCAGCATTTT.